This T cell receptor beta chain was profiled in a study of response to subunit inactivated influenza vaccine (dated by TCRdb to 2017 to 2018). Broadly, across the study: The study used deep quantitative T cell receptor repertoire profiling to track responses to a trivalent subunit inactivated influenza vaccine. The study at large found these results: The authors proposed that each seasonal influenza vaccination may bring in only a limited number of new T cells.

Library creation used RT-PCR. Sequenced using an Illumina HiSeq 2500. TCRdb handled the public reads itself, with Q25 trimming in fastp and clone calling in MiXCR, and kept productive beta chains. A single entry per CDR3 protein holds the most common genes and DNA from its merged rows. The sample table lists under 850,000 distinct CDR3 sequences, about a fifth of them with a count of one. 11% of the sample lies in the top ten. This clonotype showed up many times. It has no known antigen specificity. Per-base quality was not reported, and no clone a single base away is much larger than it. CDR1 DFQATT and CDR2 SNEGSKA were looked up in the germline V gene (reference sequence). After removal of 4 bases from V and 6 bases from J, the junction retains 12 bases not matched to a gene. Measured from the cysteine to the phenylalanine, the CDR3 is 15 residues long. This entry keeps only the CDR3 DNA: 45 bases, framed from base 1.

The TCR comes from a man over 45 who received an inactivated influenza vaccine. Donor details come from another sample of the same person, matched by shared clones. The sample was PBMCs from blood, taken around 5 days after vaccination. The sequence links TRBV20-1 to TRBJ2-7, with 10 middle bases fitting TRBD2. The CDR3 in this case is CSANPSGRGLGEQYF. The DNA sequence is as follows: TGCAGTGCTAACCCTAGCGGGAGAGGGTTGGGCGAGCAGTACTTC.